Listed below are T cell receptor beta chains from one sample, sequenced in a study of T-cell memory formation after mild COVID-19. TCRdb used MiXCR to reprocess the 5' RACE reads, holding one entry per CDR3 protein. The table has about 400,000 distinct CDR3 sequences, 23% seen once. Sequencing input: PBMCs or a T cell subset sorted from them (not recorded which). Receptors were obtained from an adult woman who had mild COVID-19 (a few samples of this study predate the infection). Cell type and time point are not known. CDR3s include the opening cysteine and the closing phenylalanine or tryptophan. The D gene is left open where the match is weak. Not all rows give a size; the values are once, few, many and, for expanded clones, a class.

D gene,clone size,V gene,J gene,CDR3 protein,CDR3 DNA
-,few,TRBV4-3,TRBJ2-1,CASSQDRPPYNEQFF,TGCGCCAGCAGCCAAGACAGGCCCCCCTACAATGAGCAGTTCTTC
-,few,TRBV24-1,TRBJ2-1,CATSDLLEDNEQFF,TGTGCCACCAGTGATTTGCTCGAGGACAATGAGCAGTTCTTC
TRBD1,few,TRBV19,TRBJ2-7,CASSDRGIDEQYF,TGTGCCAGCTCAGACAGGGGAATCGACGAGCAGTACTTC
-,-,TRBV24-1,TRBJ1-2,CATSDSLGPDGYTF,TGTGCCACCAGTGATTCACTCGGGCCTGATGGCTACACCTTC
TRBD2,few,TRBV7-2,TRBJ2-1,CASSSGTSGLGGQFF,TGTGCCAGCAGCTCCGGGACTAGCGGGCTAGGGGGGCAGTTCTTC
TRBD2,few,TRBV15,TRBJ2-5,CATSRSGGIETQYF,TGTGCCACCAGCAGATCGGGGGGGATAGAGACCCAGTACTTC
TRBD2,-,TRBV6-5,TRBJ2-3,CASSYRAGVPDTQYF,TGTGCCAGCAGTTACAGGGCGGGGGTACCAGATACGCAGTATTTT
TRBD1,-,TRBV18,TRBJ2-2,CASSPSNRGRYTGELFF,TGTGCCAGCTCACCATCCAACAGGGGCCGCTACACCGGGGAGCTGTTTTTT
-,-,TRBV5-6,TRBJ2-7,CASSLSRATYEQYF,TGTGCCAGCAGCTTGTCACGGGCCACCTACGAGCAGTACTTC
-,-,TRBV6-2/TRBV6-3,TRBJ2-7,CASSYRYEQYF,TGTGCCAGCAGTTACCGCTACGAGCAGTACTTC
-,-,TRBV12-3/TRBV12-4,TRBJ1-1,CASRGAENTEAFF,TGTGCCAGCAGGGGGGCCGAGAACACTGAAGCTTTCTTT
TRBD1,-,TRBV5-6,TRBJ2-1,CASSLGDRFSYNEQFF,TGTGCCAGCAGCTTGGGGGACAGATTCTCCTACAATGAGCAGTTCTTC
-,-,TRBV7-2,TRBJ2-5,CASSLWRGQETQYF,TGTGCCAGCAGCTTATGGAGGGGCCAAGAGACCCAGTACTTC
-,few,TRBV5-1,TRBJ1-4,CASSFGTDEKLFF,TGCGCCAGCAGCTTTGGGACGGATGAAAAACTGTTTTTT
TRBD2,-,TRBV3-1,TRBJ2-3,CASSLTRTSDTQYF,TGTGCCAGCAGCCTCACCAGGACTAGCGATACGCAGTATTTT
-,many,TRBV5-1,TRBJ1-1,CASSLGANTEAFF,TGCGCCAGCAGCTTGGGGGCGAACACTGAAGCTTTCTTT
TRBD1,few,TRBV2,TRBJ1-5,CASNGQGANQPQHF,TGTGCCAGCAACGGACAGGGGGCTAATCAGCCCCAGCATTTT
TRBD2,few,TRBV12-3/TRBV12-4,TRBJ2-3,CASSPRAGGATDTQYF,TGTGCCAGCAGCCCGAGGGCGGGAGGGGCCACAGATACGCAGTATTTT
-,many,TRBV3-1,TRBJ2-1,CASSQEVTRGPYNEQFF,TGTGCCAGCAGCCAAGAGGTGACTAGAGGACCCTACAATGAGCAGTTCTTC
TRBD2,-,TRBV7-3,TRBJ2-3,CASSATSGRVAGDTQYF,TGTGCCAGCAGCGCCACTAGCGGGAGAGTGGCCGGAGATACGCAGTATTTT
-,many,TRBV19,TRBJ2-3,CASSIRASLADTQYF,TGTGCCAGTAGTATTAGGGCTAGCCTAGCAGATACGCAGTATTTT
-,-,TRBV20-1,TRBJ1-3,CSARVAPSGNTIYF,TGCAGTGCTAGAGTGGCGCCCTCTGGAAACACCATATATTTT
TRBD1,few,TRBV7-2,TRBJ2-1,CASSRDRGRVNEQFF,TGTGCCAGCAGTAGGGACAGGGGGCGCGTCAATGAGCAGTTCTTC
-,many,TRBV12-5,TRBJ2-3,CASGFPAAGPEDTQYF,TGTGCTAGTGGTTTCCCCGCGGCGGGACCCGAGGATACGCAGTATTTT
-,-,TRBV29-1,TRBJ1-2,CSVESVRAGYTF,TGCAGCGTTGAATCGGTCCGGGCTGGCTACACCTTC
TRBD2,-,TRBV3-1,TRBJ2-7,CASSQVAGRAYEQYF,TGTGCCAGCAGCCAGGTAGCGGGCCGGGCATACGAGCAGTACTTC
-,many,TRBV11-2,TRBJ2-1,CASSSVATPYNEQFF,TGTGCCAGCAGCTCAGTAGCGACCCCCTACAATGAGCAGTTCTTC
-,-,TRBV6-4,TRBJ2-1,CASSDGYNEQFF,TGTGCCAGCAGTGACGGGTACAATGAGCAGTTCTTC